Below are 18 T cell receptor beta chains sequenced from a single sample in a study of patients and donors after allogeneic stem cell transplantation. One entry per CDR3 protein, called by TCRdb with MiXCR from the RT-PCR reads. The profile shows 400,000 to 450,000 distinct CDR3 sequences, approximately 16% of them singletons. Sequenced sample: blood, either unsorted or a sorted T cell fraction (not recorded which). Source of these receptors: a human donor who was either an allogeneic HSCT recipient or a stem cell or donor lymphocyte infusion donor (not recorded which). It is not recorded whose cells these are; they may come from a transplant donor.

The CDR3 region has the DNA TGTGCCAGCAGCCACTCACCCCCGCGGTCTGGGGCCAACGTCCTGACTTTC. As protein: CASSHSPPRSGANVLTF. This chain uses TRBV7-3 with TRBJ2-6; D is ambiguous. This CDR3 is built from 17 residues. CDR1 and CDR2 (germline): SGHTA, FQGTGA. Trimming removed 5 bases at V and 1 base at J, with 15 bases between.

J is TRBJ1-1 and V is TRBV6-5; 8 nucleotides align to TRBD1. Unmatched junction bases numbered 1, after V lost 5 bases and J lost 8 bases. The CDR3 is 11 residues long. Germline lookup yields CDR1 MNHEY and CDR2 SVGAGI. The CDR3 spells CASSRQGEAFF. DNA of the CDR3: TGTGCCAGCAGTCGACAGGGGGAAGCTTTCTTT.

The chain employs TRBV4-2 and TRBJ1-4; no reliable D call. Germline CDR1 is LGHNA and CDR2 is YNFKEQ. The V end was cut by 0 bases, the J end by 5 bases, with 10 bases between. This CDR3 is 15 amino acids long. CDR3: CASSQERVWNEKLFF. The CDR3 nucleotides are TGTGCCAGCAGCCAAGAAAGAGTCTGGAATGAAAAACTGTTTTTT.

The chain carries TRBV5-6 and TRBJ2-7; D is ambiguous. From germline, CDR1 is SGHDT and CDR2 YYEEEE. Trimming cost V 0 bases and J 6 bases, with 10 bases left between them. The CDR3 runs 13 residues. The CDR3 is CASSLGALREQYF. In DNA, the CDR3 is TGTGCCAGCAGCTTGGGGGCCCTTCGCGAGCAGTACTTC.

This clonotype has ten or more counts. V gene TRBV18 combines with J gene TRBJ2-7, with 7 bases matching TRBD2. In germline, CDR1 is KGHSH, CDR2 LQKENI. The CDR3 covers 11 residues. V lost 8 bases and J lost 7; bases outside the gene matches: 5. In nucleotides, the CDR3 is TGTGCCAGCAGCCCCGGGGGGGAGCAGTACTTC. Its protein is CASSPGGEQYF.

The rearrangement joins TRBV7-2 to TRBJ1-1; D uncertain. V lost 5 bases and J lost 3, with 13 bases in between. The germline V gene has CDR1 SGHTA and CDR2 FQGNSA. The CDR3 loop spans 14 amino acids. CDR3 sequence: CASSEGLRYTEAFF. CDR3 bases: TGTGCCAGCAGCGAAGGGCTCAGGTACACTGAAGCTTTCTTT. Based on the CDR3 plus reference TRBV7-2 and TRBJ1-1, the full variable domain is GAGVSQSPSNKVTEKGKDVELRCDPISGHTALYWYRQSLGQGLEFLIYFQGNSAPDKSGLPSDRFSAERTGGSVSTLTIQRTQQEDSAVYLCASSEGLRYTEAFFGQGTRLTVV.

This clonotype occurred many times. This chain links TRBV15 with TRBJ1-1; D possibly corresponds to TRBD1 (6 bases). Trimming left V 0 bases short and J 4 bases short, with 12 bases between. The CDR3 extends over 15 amino acids. CDR1 is LNHNV, CDR2 YYDKDF, per germline (reference sequence). CDR3 sequence: CATSRDPGGGTEAFF. In DNA form, the CDR3 reads TGTGCCACCAGCAGAGATCCGGGAGGGGGCACTGAAGCTTTCTTT.

CDR3 sequence reads: CASTRGTAGTDTQYF. The CDR3 DNA is TGTGCCAGCACTCGGGGGACGGCGGGCACAGATACGCAGTATTTT. The V and J genes are TRBV9 and TRBJ2-3, with D possibly being TRBD2 (6 bases). Germline lookup yields CDR1 SGDLS and CDR2 YYNGEE. V was clipped by 6 bases and J by 1 base, with 15 bases between them. The CDR3 contains 15 residues.

This clonotype was recorded a few times. This chain connects TRBV4-1 to TRBJ1-6, with D hard to call. The V gene's germline CDR1 is MGHRA and CDR2 YSYEKL. This CDR3 contains 14 residues. Trimming removed 9 bases from V and 9 bases from J, with 18 bases in between. CDR3 amino acids: CASNLRKDSSPLHF. DNA of the CDR3: TGCGCCAGTAATCTCAGGAAGGATAGTTCACCCCTCCACTTT.

This clonotype came up a few times. The chain employs TRBV7-9 and TRBJ2-1, with 11 bases fitting TRBD2. Germline values: CDR1 SEHNR, CDR2 FQNEAQ (reference sequence). The CDR3 covers 16 residues. Trimming took 4 bases from V and 4 from J; bases not matched to a gene: 6. The CDR3: CASSYTGTSGYNEQFF. CDR3 DNA: TGTGCCAGCAGCTATACAGGGACTAGCGGATACAATGAGCAGTTCTTC.

This clonotype was counted between two and nine times. This sequence joins TRBV12-3 or TRBV12-4 and TRBJ1-3; no clear D gene. V was trimmed by 6 bases and J by 0 bases, leaving 12 bases between them. The CDR3 contains 15 residues. The CDR3 nucleotides are TGTGCCAGCAGCTCGACATTTAGCTCTGGAAACACCATATATTTT. Amino acid sequence: CASSSTFSSGNTIYF.

In this sample, this clonotype turned up a few times. This sequence joins TRBV20-1 and TRBJ1-5; 7 nucleotides line up with TRBD1. CDR1 and CDR2 from the germline V gene are DFQATT and SNEGSKA (reference sequence). The CDR3 contains 17 residues. The junction had 15 bases not matched to a gene; V was cut back by 5 bases and J by 2 bases. CDR3 amino acids: CSAGPDTGAHRNQPQHF. CDR3 nucleotide sequence: TGCAGTGCTGGCCCAGATACAGGGGCCCATCGCAATCAGCCCCAGCATTTT.

In its sample, this clonotype was seen a few times. The chain is built from TRBV25-1 and TRBJ1-1, with unresolved D. The V end lost 3 bases, the J end lost 10 bases, and 12 bases lay between the germline ends. The CDR3 sequence is 12 residues long. Germline assignment: CDR1 MGHDK and CDR2 SYGVNS. The CDR3 DNA reads TGTGCCAGCAGTGATAGTCGGGGTGCAGCTTTCTTT. It yields the protein CASSDSRGAAFF.

The V and J genes are TRBV27 and TRBJ1-6; D perhaps matches TRBD1 (5 bases). The CDR3 runs to 14 residues. The germline CDR1 and CDR2 sequences are MNHEY and SMNVEV (reference sequence). V lost 6 bases and J lost 6, with 12 bases in between. CDR3 in DNA: TGTGCCAGCAGAGGGACGGCCTCTAATTCACCCCTCCACTTT. This gives the protein CASRGTASNSPLHF.

As to this clonotype: Since no conserved phenylalanine or tryptophan closes the CDR3, a read error is the likely cause. The DNA is left out, because the CDR3 cannot be placed on it with certainty; the CDR3 is given as TCRdb lists it. The rearrangement joins TRBV7-9 to TRBJ1-2; TRBD1 was called by the table and not checked on the DNA. The CDR3 adds up to 11 amino acids, both ends counted. The germline V gene has CDR1 SEHNR and CDR2 FQNEAQ (reference sequence). CDR3 sequence reads: CASSLYGRETV.

The chain is built from TRBV3-1 and TRBJ2-1, with TRBD2 matching over 13 bases. The CDR3 is made up of 17 amino acids. V was pared by 3 bases and J by 4 bases, with 6 bases of the junction left unmatched. CDR1 is LGHDT and CDR2 is YNNKEL in the germline V gene (reference sequence). The CDR3 DNA sequence: TGTGCCAGCAGCCACCAGGGACTAGCGGGGATATACAATGAGCAGTTCTTC. Its translation: CASSHQGLAGIYNEQFF.

This chain uses TRBV7-2 with TRBJ2-1; no definite D call. The CDR3 runs 14 residues. Germline lookup yields CDR1 SGHTA and CDR2 FQGNSA. Between the trimmed V and J ends, which lost 0 bases and 7 bases, there was a span of 10 bases. This CDR3 is CASSLALQNNEQFF. The CDR3 DNA sequence: TGTGCCAGCAGCTTAGCGTTGCAGAATAATGAGCAGTTCTTC.

This chain links TRBV13 with TRBJ2-5, with a tentative D call TRBD2 (7 bases). With 6 bases removed from V and 4 bases from J, the gap between germline ends came to 9 bases. CDR3 length: 12 amino acids. Germline V lookup: CDR1 PRHDT, CDR2 FYEKMQ (reference sequence). As DNA, the CDR3 is TGTGCCAGCAGGAGGGGGGGAGAGACCCAGTACTTC. As protein: CASRRGGETQYF.